This TCR beta chain is drawn from a study of cytomegalovirus exposure and HLA in healthy donors. Study as a whole: The Caucasian-associated ancestry cluster held roughly 78% of around 380 genotyped donors. Study observations and caveats: The listing of 150 or so TCR beta chains classed them as cytomegalovirus-associated. In a later analysis, donors in an Asian-associated ancestry cluster reportedly had fewer N-insertions in productive TCRs than the cohort mean.

As for this clone: Its target is not known.

Both 60 Vbeta primers and 13 Jbeta primers went into the PCR. The assay was immunoSEQ multiplex PCR, and TCRdb's table has in-frame clones only and misses some. The table shows 140,000 to 150,000 clones, with roughly 88% occurring only once. The receptor's source is a woman aged 35 to 49 in good health and CMV-seronegative. Sequencing used PBMCs.

The CDR3 loop reads CASSLGQGGYEQYF. In nucleotides, the CDR3 is TGTGCCAGCAGCTTGGGACAGGGTGGCTACGAGCAGTACTTC. This chain links TRBV11-3 with TRBJ2-7, with 9 nucleotides matching TRBD1. The CDR3 has 14 residues. V was clipped by 3 bases and J by 3 bases; unmatched bases: 3. The germline CDR1 and CDR2 sequences are SGHNT and YENEEA.